The 20 T cell receptor beta chains below come from one sample, sequenced in a study of T cells after posttransplantation cyclophosphamide. Using immunoSEQ multiplex PCR, the repertoire was profiled, and TCRdb retains in-frame clones only, with some absent. This repertoire holds tens of thousands of clones, and none appear only once. The specimen sequenced was PBMCs. These receptors all stem from a woman aged 50 to 60 in good health and a related stem cell transplant donor.

The sample holds many counts of this clone. The chain uses TRBV9 and TRBJ1-2, with TRBD1 matching over 7 bases. CDR1 and CDR2 from the germline V gene are SGDLS and YYNGEE. Unmatched junction bases numbered 7, after V lost 2 bases and J lost 3 bases. This CDR3 spans 15 amino acids. CDR3 region: CASSVSVDRHYGYTF. CDR3 DNA: TGTGCCAGCAGCGTGAGCGTGGACAGGCACTATGGCTACACCTTC.

This clone was detected ten times or more. V gene TRBV7-9 combines with J gene TRBJ1-4; D gene ambiguous. This CDR3 is built from 15 residues. Deletions cut 0 bases from V and 4 bases from J, with 9 bases between. Looked up from germline, CDR1 is SEHNR and CDR2 is FQNEAQ (reference sequence). This chain's CDR3 is CASSLASQFNEKLFF. CDR3 nucleotide sequence: TGTGCCAGCAGCTTAGCCTCCCAGTTTAATGAAAAACTGTTTTTT.

This clone was counted at least ten times. V is TRBV28 and J is TRBJ1-5; 7 nucleotides align to TRBD1. Looked up from germline, CDR1 is MDHEN and CDR2 is SYDVKM. The CDR3 is made up of 14 amino acids. The V and J ends lost 8 bases and 0 bases, in that order; junction bases with no gene match: 4. The CDR3 bases are TGTGCCAGCGGGGGGACAGTTAGCAATCAGCCCCAGCATTTT. Translating it yields CASGGTVSNQPQHF.

This clone occurred many times. The chain combines TRBV4-3 with TRBJ2-1; maybe TRBD2 (7 bases). The CDR3 runs 16 residues. The ends were cut back, 0 bases at V and 6 bases at J, with 15 bases in the middle. CDR1 and CDR2 (germline): LGHNA, YSLEER. The CDR3 region has the DNA TGCGCCAGCAGCCAAGATATCAGCCGGGGGGCCAATGAGCAGTTCTTC. This codes for CASSQDISRGANEQFF.

This clone was counted ten times or more. The chain uses TRBV5-5 and TRBJ2-6; the D gene is possibly TRBD1 (5 bases). With 3 bases removed from V and 0 bases from J, the gap between germline ends came to 10 bases. CDR1 is SGHKS and CDR2 is YYEKEE in the germline V gene (reference sequence). This CDR3 comprises 16 residues. The CDR3, as DNA: TGTGCCAGCAGCTGGCAGGGTACCTCTGGGGCCAACGTCCTGACTTTC. Its translation is CASSWQGTSGANVLTF.

This clone was seen repeatedly, ten times or more. The genes are TRBV18 and TRBJ2-1; TRBD2 matches 10 bases. Germline trimming cut 6 bases from V and 9 bases from J; bases unmatched to any gene: 8. This CDR3 comprises 14 residues. Germline loops: CDR1 KGHSH, CDR2 LQKENI. The CDR3 DNA reads as TGTGCCAGCTCTCTAGCGGGGGTTTCCGGTGAGCAGTTCTTC. Translated: CASSLAGVSGEQFF.

This clone was seen ten or more times. The chain carries TRBV9 and TRBJ1-5; D not certain. The CDR3 is 13 amino acids. Germline loops: CDR1 SGDLS, CDR2 YYNGEE. Trimming took off 0 bases at V and 5 bases at J, with 6 bases between the two ends. CDR3 coding DNA: TGTGCCAGCAGCGTAGACAGCTATCAGCCCCAGCATTTT. Amino acids: CASSVDSYQPQHF. Combining the CDR3 with reference TRBV9 and TRBJ1-5 gives the whole variable domain DSGVTQTPKHLITATGQRVTLRCSPRSGDLSVYWYQQSLDQGLQFLIQYYNGEERAKGNILERFSAQQFPDLHSELNLSSLELGDSALYFCASSVDSYQPQHFGDGTRLSIL.

In its sample, this clone was seen many times. The genes are TRBV13 and TRBJ2-2; TRBD1 aligns across 11 bases. The CDR3 is 16 residues long. The germline gives CDR1 PRHDT, CDR2 FYEKMQ (reference sequence). J was trimmed by 4 bases and V by 6 bases; bases with no gene match: 7. CDR3 coding DNA: TGTGCCAGCAGTCGCGGACAGGGGGCAGGCACCGGGGAGCTGTTTTTT. Translating it yields CASSRGQGAGTGELFF.

This clone came up many times. The J gene is TRBJ1-5, the V gene TRBV18, with D uncertain. Trimming removed 1 base from V and 3 bases from J, with 13 bases in between. Germline V gene lookup returns CDR1 KGHSH and CDR2 LQKENI. The CDR3 runs 16 residues. The CDR3 protein is CASSPLARVSNQPQHF. CDR3 in DNA: TGTGCCAGCTCACCACTTGCCCGGGTTTCCAATCAGCCCCAGCATTTT.

This clone appeared many times. J is TRBJ1-4 and V is TRBV9; D might be TRBD1 (6 bases). The CDR3 runs 16 residues. CDR1 is SGDLS and CDR2 is YYNGEE in the germline V gene. The V gene lost 3 bases and the J gene lost 0 bases, with 12 bases spanning the gap. The CDR3 DNA reads as TGTGCCAGCAGCGCCGTTACAGGGACAACTAATGAAAAACTGTTTTTT. Residues: CASSAVTGTTNEKLFF.

This clone showed up just a few times. The chain is built from TRBV7-6 and TRBJ1-2; the D gene is possibly TRBD1 (6 bases). Germline CDR1 and CDR2: SGHVS and FNYEAQ. CDR3 length: 15 amino acids. Trimming took off 2 bases at V and 6 bases at J, with 16 bases between the two ends. The CDR3 region is CASSLKQGTRDGYTF. In nucleotides, the CDR3 is TGTGCCAGCAGCTTAAAGCAGGGGACGCGGGATGGCTACACCTTC.

V and J are TRBV4-2 and TRBJ2-5; D is perhaps TRBD1 (6 bases). The DNA end is more similar to TRBJ2-7, so the J call may be wrong. CDR1 is LGHNA and CDR2 is YNFKEQ in the germline V gene. CDR3 size: 13 residues. The CDR3 reads CASSQEPGDEQYF. As DNA, the CDR3 is TGTGCCAGCAGCCAAGAACCAGGGGACGAGCAGTACTTC.

This clone has a count of ten or more. This chain joins TRBV2 and TRBJ2-1; TRBD2 matches at 16 bases. V lost 5 bases to trimming and J lost 14 bases; unmatched junction nucleotides: 12. CDR1 is SNHLY, CDR2 FYNNEI, per germline. There are 16 residues in the CDR3. The CDR3 spells CASSQSGLAGGPGEFF. CDR3 sequence (DNA): TGTGCCAGCAGTCAATCGGGACTAGCGGGGGGGCCGGGCGAGTTCTTC. The variable domain in full, completed from reference TRBV2 and TRBJ2-1, reads EPEVTQTPSHQVTQMGQEVILRCVPISNHLYFYWYRQILGQKVEFLVSFYNNEISEKSEIFDDQFSVERPDGSNFTLKIRSTKLEDSAMYFCASSQSGLAGGPGEFFGPGTRLTVL.

In its sample, this clone was seen many times. The V and J genes are TRBV5-4 and TRBJ1-1, with a tentative D call TRBD1 (5 bases). V was pared by 6 bases and J by 1 base, with 13 bases between. This CDR3 has 14 amino acids. Germline V gene sequence: CDR1 SGHNT, CDR2 YYREEE (reference sequence). CDR3 residues: CASTPQDQNTEAFF. The CDR3 nucleotides are TGTGCCAGCACCCCACAGGACCAGAACACTGAAGCTTTCTTT.

This clone appeared many times. The chain uses TRBV19 and TRBJ2-7, with a tentative D call TRBD2 (6 bases). CDR1 and CDR2 (germline): LNHDA, SQIVND (reference sequence). This CDR3 region has 14 residues. V lost 7 bases and J 3 bases, leaving 16 bases between the germline ends. The CDR3 sequence is CASKPAGLNYEQYF. DNA for the CDR3: TGTGCCAGTAAACCCGCGGGACTCAACTACGAGCAGTACTTC.

This clone was detected many times. This sequence joins TRBV2 and TRBJ1-2; 7 nucleotides match TRBD1. Germline V gene sequence: CDR1 SNHLY, CDR2 FYNNEI. The CDR3 runs 13 residues. Unmatched junction bases numbered 8, after V lost 5 bases and J lost 8 bases. CDR3 amino acids: CASSSTGRGGYTF. As DNA, the CDR3 is TGTGCCAGCAGTTCGACAGGGCGGGGCGGCTACACCTTC.

This clone was seen ten or more times. The chain has TRBV5-1 and TRBJ2-7, with TRBD2 identical over 8 bases. This CDR3 contains 14 residues. CDR1 and CDR2 (germline): SGHRS, YFSETQ. V lost 4 bases to trimming and J lost 9 bases; unmatched junction nucleotides: 12. CDR3 region: CASSPPGGARVQYF. The DNA for the CDR3 is TGCGCCAGCAGCCCGCCGGGGGGGGCTCGAGTGCAGTACTTC.

There are many counts of this clone. V and J are TRBV30 and TRBJ1-1, with a tentative D call TRBD1 (5 bases). This CDR3 has 14 residues. V shed 0 bases and J shed 5 bases, with 13 bases lying between them. Germline assignment: CDR1 GTSNPN and CDR2 SVGIG (reference sequence). CDR3 nucleotide sequence: TGTGCCTGGAGTGTTTCAGCAGGGAGGACTGAAGCTTTCTTT. Translated, it gives CAWSVSAGRTEAFF.

In this sample, this clone turned up many times. The gene calls are TRBV2 and TRBJ1-5; no definite D call. CDR3 size: 12 residues. From germline, CDR1 is SNHLY and CDR2 FYNNEI. The V gene lost 8 bases and the J gene lost 5 bases, with 10 bases spanning the gap. For the CDR3, the DNA is TGTGCCAGCTGCGACATCTATCAGCCCCAGCATTTT. Residues: CASCDIYQPQHF.

This clone was observed at least ten times. This chain's CDR3 is CASSALWTGGEAFF. The CDR3, as DNA: TGTGCCAGCAGTGCCCTATGGACAGGCGGCGAAGCTTTCTTT. The chain uses TRBV6-1 and TRBJ1-1, with 7 positions matching TRBD1. CDR3 length equals 14 residues. V lost 4 bases and J lost 8; bases outside the gene matches: 10. Germline-derived CDR1 and CDR2 are MNHNS and SASEGT.